Shown below are 20 T cell receptor beta chains from a single sample sequenced in a study of T cell repertoires in cytomegalovirus infection. The antigens these receptors bind are not known. TCRdb itself ran the reads through MiXCR, one entry per CDR3 protein. The top ten clones hold about an eighth of a sample with about 830,000 distinct CDR3 sequences, about 31% of them seen once. The input for sequencing was cultured CD8+ T cells from PBMCs, taken from culture after CMV antigen stimulation. These TCRs come from a human donor in good health (CMV status not recorded). Some clones in this sample may be carry-over from other donors' samples.

The rearrangement joins TRBV3-1 to TRBJ1-5; D is undetermined. With 4 bases removed from V and 2 bases from J, the gap between germline ends came to 9 bases. Germline V lookup: CDR1 LGHDT, CDR2 YNNKEL (reference sequence). This CDR3 has 14 residues. The CDR3 region is CASSPGSGNQPQHF. The CDR3 nucleotides read TGTGCCAGCAGCCCTGGTTCAGGCAATCAGCCCCAGCATTTT.

This clonotype was picked up one time. A junction end diverges from the germline sequence, so it may reflect a read error. The chain joins TRBV4-1 to TRBJ1-2; TRBD1 matches 7 bases. The CDR3 length is 16 residues. Looked up from germline, CDR1 is MGHRA and CDR2 is YSYEKL. In nucleotides, the CDR3 is TGTGCCAGCAGCCAAGCAGGGGGGATAGCTAACTATGGCTACACCTTC. It codes for CASSQAGGIANYGYTF.

Of note for this clonotype: It may be a read error: a sequence one base away is much more abundant. The chain joins TRBV7-2 to TRBJ2-3; tentatively, D is TRBD1 (6 bases). Germline CDR1 reads SGHTA; CDR2 reads FQGNSA. This CDR3 is 14 amino acids long. CDR3 sequence (DNA): TGTGTCAGCAGCCAATCAACAGGGCTAGATACGCAGTATTTT. Amino acids: CVSSQSTGLDTQYF.

In this sample, this clonotype turned up a few times. J is TRBJ1-5 and V is TRBV27; TRBD1 agrees at 7 bases. Unmatched junction bases numbered 5, after V lost 6 bases and J lost 3 bases. The CDR3 has 14 residues. The V gene's germline CDR1 is MNHEY and CDR2 SMNVEV (reference sequence). CDR3 sequence (DNA): TGTGCCAGCAGCTGGGGACAGAACAATCAGCCCCAGCATTTT. Protein product: CASSWGQNNQPQHF.

This sequence joins TRBV6-5 and TRBJ2-2; TRBD1 might be the D (6 bases). This CDR3 spans 15 amino acids. The germline V gene has CDR1 MNHEY and CDR2 SVGAGI. The V gene lost 8 bases and the J gene lost 4 bases, with 17 bases spanning the gap. Here the CDR3 reads CASGPIHRATGELFF. DNA of the CDR3: TGTGCCAGCGGCCCGATTCACAGGGCCACCGGGGAGCTGTTTTTT.

This clonotype has only a few counts. The rearrangement joins TRBV6-1 to TRBJ1-1, with D possibly TRBD1 on 5 matching bases. CDR1 MNHNS and CDR2 SASEGT come from the germline V gene. V was pared by 4 bases and J by 4 bases, with 13 bases between. This CDR3 has 14 residues. The CDR3 protein is CASSGGGVFTEAFF. CDR3 DNA sequence: TGTGCCAGCAGTGGGGGAGGGGTGTTCACTGAAGCTTTCTTT.

The chain recombines TRBV27 with TRBJ1-6; 8 bases are shared with TRBD1. V lost 4 bases to trimming and J lost 7 bases; unmatched junction nucleotides: 6. Germline V gene sequence: CDR1 MNHEY, CDR2 SMNVEV (reference sequence). CDR3 length: 15 amino acids. This CDR3 is CASSSWTGINSPLHF. CDR3 bases: TGTGCCAGCAGTTCGTGGACAGGGATCAATTCACCCCTCCACTTT.

The CDR3 sequence: CASSHDRAGNTIYF. The CDR3 nucleotides are TGTGCCAGCAGTCACGACAGGGCTGGAAACACCATATATTTT. The rearrangement joins TRBV27 to TRBJ1-3; 7 bases match TRBD1. CDR1 is MNHEY, CDR2 SMNVEV, per germline (reference sequence). This CDR3 contains 14 residues. V lost 5 bases and J lost 2; bases outside the gene matches: 3.

The rearrangement uses TRBV15 and TRBJ1-1; a possible D gene is TRBD1 (5 bases). V dropped 3 bases and J dropped 8 bases, with 19 bases sitting between them. CDR3 length equals 15 residues. Looked up from germline, CDR1 is LNHNV and CDR2 is YYDKDF (reference sequence). Written as DNA, the CDR3 is TGTGCCACCAGCAGTGACCCCCCGGGGCGGGTGGAAGCTTTCTTT. Residues: CATSSDPPGRVEAFF.

The chain recombines TRBV10-2 with TRBJ2-7, with D unclear. Trimming removed 2 bases at V and 4 bases at J, with 6 bases between. The germline gives CDR1 WSHSY, CDR2 SAAADI. This CDR3 comprises 12 residues. In DNA, the CDR3 is TGCGCCAGCAGTGAGGTACGGTACGAGCAGTACTTC. As protein: CASSEVRYEQYF.

The chain recombines TRBV28 with TRBJ2-7, with unresolved D. Trimming took off 5 bases at V and 6 bases at J, with 11 bases between the two ends. CDR1 and CDR2 (germline): MDHEN, SYDVKM. The CDR3 covers 12 residues. The CDR3 sequence is CASSTDGFEQYV. CDR3 in DNA: TGTGCCAGCAGTACAGACGGTTTCGAGCAGTACGTC.

This clonotype was found many times. This chain uses TRBV7-9 with TRBJ2-3; 7 bases line up with TRBD2. Germline loops: CDR1 SEHNR, CDR2 FQNEAQ (reference sequence). There are 16 residues in the CDR3. Trimming at V came to 4 bases and at J to 4 bases, leaving 11 bases not matched to a gene. The CDR3 protein is CASSYAEGGRADTQYF. In nucleotides, the CDR3 is TGTGCCAGCAGCTACGCGGAGGGAGGGAGAGCAGATACGCAGTATTTT.

In this sample, this clonotype turned up a few times. The chain joins TRBV4-2 to TRBJ2-1; D is uncertain. The V and J ends lost 4 bases and 6 bases respectively, with 7 bases between them. Per the germline V gene, CDR1 is LGHNA and CDR2 is YNFKEQ. CDR3 length equals 12 residues. CDR3 in DNA: TGTGCCAGCAGCCCGGCCCTCAATGAGCAGTTCTTC. This codes for CASSPALNEQFF.

The rearrangement joins TRBV4-3 to TRBJ2-6; D ambiguous. V was shortened by 0 bases and J by 9 bases, with 18 bases between the two germline ends. The CDR3 is 17 amino acids. Germline assignment: CDR1 LGHNA and CDR2 YSLEER. The CDR3 spells CASSQEWGTSLHNVLTF. As DNA, the CDR3 is TGCGCCAGCAGCCAAGAGTGGGGTACATCCCTTCACAACGTCCTGACTTTC.

A note on this clonotype: A read error may be the cause here, since a much bigger clone is one base away. The chain combines TRBV12-5 with TRBJ2-3; possibly TRBD1 for D (5 bases). V lost 2 bases and J lost 4, with 28 bases in between. The V gene's germline CDR1 is LGHNT and CDR2 FRNRAP. This CDR3 has 20 amino acids. This chain's CDR3 is CASGLKIPSDQGSPADTQYF. CDR3 bases: TGTGCTAGTGGTTTGAAAATACCGTCTGACCAGGGATCTCCAGCAGATACGCAGTATTTT.

V gene TRBV2 combines with J gene TRBJ1-1; 8 nucleotides agree with TRBD1. Trimming at V came to 6 bases and at J to 3 bases, leaving 12 bases not matched to a gene. There are 16 residues in the CDR3. Germline CDR1 is SNHLY and CDR2 is FYNNEI. The CDR3 sequence: CASRKPRQGIYTEAFF. CDR3 DNA sequence: TGTGCCAGCAGGAAACCGAGACAGGGGATATACACTGAAGCTTTCTTT.

The rearrangement joins TRBV27 to TRBJ1-2, with D tentatively TRBD1 (5 bases). Trimming removed 6 bases at V and 0 bases at J, with 11 bases between. This CDR3 contains 14 residues. Germline lookup yields CDR1 MNHEY and CDR2 SMNVEV (reference sequence). CDR3 region: CASSPSGPNYGYTF. The CDR3 DNA sequence: TGTGCCAGCAGCCCCTCGGGGCCTAACTATGGCTACACCTTC.

This chain uses TRBV3-1 with TRBJ1-3; unclear D gene. The CDR3 extends over 15 amino acids. Trimming left V 3 bases short and J 4 bases short, with 13 bases between. In germline, CDR1 is LGHDT, CDR2 YNNKEL (reference sequence). The CDR3 DNA sequence: TGTGCCAGCAGCCAGTCCCCTTCTCAGGGAAACACCATATATTTT. This sequence encodes CASSQSPSQGNTIYF.

V gene TRBV19 combines with J gene TRBJ2-1; 9 nucleotides align to TRBD1. Germline-derived CDR1 and CDR2 are LNHDA and SQIVND (reference sequence). The CDR3 has 19 amino acids. Trimming cost V 5 bases and J 5 bases; bases outside gene matches: 19. Written as DNA, the CDR3 is TGTGCCAGTAGTGCCAGGGACAGGGTTACGGCAGCCTTAGACAATGAGCAGTTCTTC. As protein: CASSARDRVTAALDNEQFF. Complete variable domain (other parts from reference TRBV19 and TRBJ2-1): DGGITQSPKYLFRKEGQNVTLSCEQNLNHDAMYWYRQDPGQGLRLIYYSQIVNDFQKGDIAEGYSVSREKKESFPLTVTSAQKNPTAFYLCASSARDRVTAALDNEQFFGPGTRLTVL.

There are a few counts of this clonotype. The V and J genes are TRBV5-1 and TRBJ2-1, with 10 bases aligning to TRBD1. Germline loops: CDR1 SGHRS, CDR2 YFSETQ. The CDR3 consists of 17 residues. V was clipped by 0 bases and J by 2 bases; unmatched bases: 5. CDR3: CASSLAPGQGPYNEQFF. The CDR3 DNA is TGCGCCAGCAGCTTGGCCCCGGGACAGGGGCCCTACAATGAGCAGTTCTTC.